The rows below give T cell receptor beta chains drawn from one sample of a study of shared clonotypes between healthy human individuals. Clones were read by immunoSEQ multiplex PCR, and TCRdb kept only the in-frame ones, dropping some. The sample carries approximately 2,000,000 clones, about 93% recorded once. The sample taken for sequencing was naive CD8+ T cells from PBMCs. The receptors derive from a man between 18 and 29 years old in good health. Some clones in this sample may be carry-over from other donors' samples. The CDR3 runs from the conserved cysteine through the conserved F or W. The order of the fields is J gene, V gene, clone size, D gene, CDR3 DNA, CDR3 protein. The D gene is left open where the match is weak. Some rows mark clone size as missing; the rest say once, few, many or name a class of expanded clone.

J gene: TRBJ2-1; V gene: TRBV4-3; clone size: -; D gene: -; CDR3 DNA: TGCGCCAGCAGCCCTAACGAACTCACTAGGGATGAGCAGTTCTTC; CDR3 protein: CASSPNELTRDEQFF
J gene: TRBJ1-6; V gene: TRBV9; clone size: -; D gene: -; CDR3 DNA: TGTGCCAGCAGCCCGGATCGAACGGGGGGCTCACCCCTCCACTTT; CDR3 protein: CASSPDRTGGSPLHF
J gene: TRBJ2-7; V gene: TRBV5-6; clone size: once; D gene: -; CDR3 DNA: TGTGCCAGCAGCCCCTTGGGAGAGTCCTACGAGCAGTACTTC; CDR3 protein: CASSPLGESYEQYF
J gene: TRBJ2-7; V gene: TRBV6-1; clone size: -; D gene: TRBD2; CDR3 DNA: TGTGCCAGCAGTGAAGCGCTTAATAAGGCTAGCGGGACCGACGAGCAGTACTTC; CDR3 protein: CASSEALNKASGTDEQYF
J gene: TRBJ2-7; V gene: TRBV27; clone size: -; D gene: TRBD2; CDR3 DNA: TGTGCCAGCAGAACCTCCACCCTTAGCTTGGCGGGAGGGCCCCACGAGCAGTACTTC; CDR3 protein: CASRTSTLSLAGGPHEQYF
J gene: TRBJ2-1; V gene: TRBV9; clone size: -; D gene: TRBD2; CDR3 DNA: TGTGCCAGCAGCGCTCCGGGACTACCCCCGGATGAGCAGTTCTTC; CDR3 protein: CASSAPGLPPDEQFF
J gene: TRBJ2-7; V gene: TRBV4-1; clone size: -; D gene: TRBD2; CDR3 DNA: TGCGCCAGCAGCCAAGACCCTAGCGGGGCCTCCTACGAGCAGTACTTC; CDR3 protein: CASSQDPSGASYEQYF
J gene: TRBJ2-3; V gene: TRBV27; clone size: -; D gene: -; CDR3 DNA: TGTGCCAGCTTTGGTGGAGCAGATACGCAGTATTTT; CDR3 protein: CASFGGADTQYF
J gene: TRBJ2-7; V gene: TRBV23-1; clone size: -; D gene: -; CDR3 DNA: TGCGCCAGCAGTCAATCGCCCGGGGCCCGAACTTACGAGCAGTACTTC; CDR3 protein: CASSQSPGARTYEQYF
J gene: TRBJ2-3; V gene: TRBV14; clone size: -; D gene: -; CDR3 DNA: TGTGCCAGCCGCGGTCGCTTGGAAGGCACAGATACGCAGTATTTT; CDR3 protein: CASRGRLEGTDTQYF
J gene: TRBJ2-2; V gene: TRBV7-8; clone size: -; D gene: TRBD2; CDR3 DNA: TGTGCCAGCAGCCTATCGAGGGTCCAGCGGGAGACCGGGGAGCTGTTTTTT; CDR3 protein: CASSLSRVQRETGELFF
J gene: TRBJ2-5; V gene: TRBV25-1; clone size: -; D gene: TRBD1; CDR3 DNA: TGTGCCAGCAGTGCCCAGGACAGGTCCCAGTACTTC; CDR3 protein: CASSAQDRSQYF
J gene: TRBJ1-6; V gene: TRBV7-9; clone size: -; D gene: TRBD1; CDR3 DNA: TGTGCCAGCAGCCCGGACAGGGCTCCCCTCCACTTT; CDR3 protein: CASSPDRAPLHF
J gene: TRBJ2-3; V gene: TRBV4-3; clone size: once; D gene: TRBD1; CDR3 DNA: TGCGCCAGCAGCCGCTTGACAGGGGCAGATACGCAGTATTTT; CDR3 protein: CASSRLTGADTQYF
J gene: TRBJ2-1; V gene: TRBV11-1; clone size: -; D gene: TRBD2; CDR3 DNA: TGTGCCAGCAGCTTAGCCGGGACTAGCGGTAACAATGAGCAGTTCTTC; CDR3 protein: CASSLAGTSGNNEQFF
J gene: TRBJ2-7; V gene: TRBV25-1; clone size: -; D gene: -; CDR3 DNA: TGTGCCAGCAGTTTAGGCGAGGACCTTCAGGGGCAGTACTTC; CDR3 protein: CASSLGEDLQGQYF
J gene: TRBJ1-3; V gene: TRBV4-3; clone size: -; D gene: -; CDR3 DNA: TGCGCCAGCAGCCAGTCGAGGGGCACTGGAAACACCATATATTTT; CDR3 protein: CASSQSRGTGNTIYF
J gene: TRBJ2-7; V gene: TRBV9; clone size: -; D gene: -; CDR3 DNA: TGTGCCAGCAGCCCTGGACAGATCTACGAGCAGTACTTC; CDR3 protein: CASSPGQIYEQYF
J gene: TRBJ2-7; V gene: TRBV19; clone size: -; D gene: TRBD1; CDR3 DNA: TGTGCCTCCAGGGACAGGGGAAACGCCTACGAGCAGTACTTC; CDR3 protein: CASRDRGNAYEQYF
J gene: TRBJ1-5; V gene: TRBV4-2; clone size: -; D gene: -; CDR3 DNA: TGTGCCAGCAGCCAAGGTTTGGATGGGGCAGGTCTTTATCAGCCCCAGCATTTT; CDR3 protein: CASSQGLDGAGLYQPQHF
J gene: TRBJ1-5; V gene: TRBV4-3; clone size: -; D gene: -; CDR3 DNA: TGCGCCAGCAGCCAAGATTGGCGGAGTAGCAATCAGCCCCAGCATTTT; CDR3 protein: CASSQDWRSSNQPQHF
J gene: TRBJ1-1; V gene: TRBV28; clone size: few; D gene: -; CDR3 DNA: TGTGCCAGCAGCTTTGGGAAAATGGTTTTCTTT; CDR3 protein: CASSFGKMVFF
J gene: TRBJ2-7; V gene: TRBV27; clone size: -; D gene: -; CDR3 DNA: TGTGCCAGCAGTTCGCTTTCATCAGGGGCCGAGCAGTACTTC; CDR3 protein: CASSSLSSGAEQYF
J gene: TRBJ2-5; V gene: TRBV21-1; clone size: -; D gene: -; CDR3 DNA: TGTGCCAGCAGCAAAGTACAAGAGACCCAGTACTTC; CDR3 protein: CASSKVQETQYF
J gene: TRBJ2-5; V gene: TRBV5-4; clone size: -; D gene: -; CDR3 DNA: TGTGCCAGCCGAACGGGAGCAGAGACCCAGTACTTC; CDR3 protein: CASRTGAETQYF
J gene: TRBJ2-1; V gene: TRBV5-1; clone size: -; D gene: -; CDR3 DNA: TGCGCCAGCAGCCTATGGACACCCTCCTCCTACAATGAGCAGTTCTTC; CDR3 protein: CASSLWTPSSYNEQFF
J gene: TRBJ2-7; V gene: TRBV5-6; clone size: -; D gene: TRBD2; CDR3 DNA: TGTGCCAGCAGCTTGTCGGGAGGCCTTGTTGAGCAGTACTTC; CDR3 protein: CASSLSGGLVEQYF
J gene: TRBJ2-7; V gene: TRBV9; clone size: once; D gene: -; CDR3 DNA: TGTGCCAGCAGCCCCCGGGACAAGCCCTACGAGCAGTACTTC; CDR3 protein: CASSPRDKPYEQYF
J gene: TRBJ2-6; V gene: TRBV2; clone size: -; D gene: -; CDR3 DNA: TGTGCCAGCACTGGGTCCTCTGGGGCCAACGTCCTGACTTTC; CDR3 protein: CASTGSSGANVLTF
J gene: TRBJ1-2; V gene: TRBV14; clone size: once; D gene: -; CDR3 DNA: TGTGCCAGCAGCCAACTGGGGGCGAGGTATGGCTACACCTTC; CDR3 protein: CASSQLGARYGYTF
J gene: TRBJ2-3; V gene: TRBV23-1; clone size: -; D gene: TRBD2; CDR3 DNA: TGCGCCAGCAGCAGCCGGGTGCTAGCGGGAGCCCCAAAAAGCACAGATACGCAGTATTTT; CDR3 protein: CASSSRVLAGAPKSTDTQYF